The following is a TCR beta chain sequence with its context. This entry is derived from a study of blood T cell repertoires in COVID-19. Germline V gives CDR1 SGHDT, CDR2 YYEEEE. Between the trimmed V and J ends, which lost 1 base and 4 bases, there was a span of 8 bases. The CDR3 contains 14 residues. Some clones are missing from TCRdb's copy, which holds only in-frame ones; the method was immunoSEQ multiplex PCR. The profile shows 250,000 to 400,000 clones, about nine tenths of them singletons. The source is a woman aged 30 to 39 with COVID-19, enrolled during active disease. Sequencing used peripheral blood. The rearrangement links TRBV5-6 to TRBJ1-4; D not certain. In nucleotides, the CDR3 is TGTGCCAGCAGCTTGCTTGGACTTAATGAAAAACTGTTTTTT. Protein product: CASSLLGLNEKLFF.